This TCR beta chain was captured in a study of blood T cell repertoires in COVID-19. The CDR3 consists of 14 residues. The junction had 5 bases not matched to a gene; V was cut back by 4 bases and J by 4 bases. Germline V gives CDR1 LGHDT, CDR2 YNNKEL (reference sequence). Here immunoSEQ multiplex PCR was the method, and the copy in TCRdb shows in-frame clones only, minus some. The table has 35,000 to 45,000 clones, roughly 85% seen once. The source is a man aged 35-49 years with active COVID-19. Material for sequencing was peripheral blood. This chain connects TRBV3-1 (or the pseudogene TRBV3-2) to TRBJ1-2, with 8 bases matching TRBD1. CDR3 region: CASSPTGGGYGYTF. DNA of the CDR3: TGTGCCAGCAGCCCAACAGGGGGAGGCTATGGCTACACCTTC.